What follows are 10 T cell receptor beta chains derived from one specimen sequenced in a study of shared clonotypes between healthy human individuals. Clones were sequenced by immunoSEQ multiplex PCR, and TCRdb holds only the in-frame ones, with some missing. The sample lists roughly 2.5 million clones, approximately 90% occurring once. Sequencing used naive CD4+ T cells sorted from blood. Subset described: CD45RA+ positively selected. The receptors originated from a man between 18 and 29 years old in good health.

V gene TRBV30 combines with J gene TRBJ2-2; 13 nucleotides line up with TRBD2. The length of the CDR3 is 17 residues. Germline lookup yields CDR1 GTSNPN and CDR2 SVGIG (reference sequence). Trimming removed 7 bases from V and 7 bases from J; junction bases left unmatched: 15. CDR3 coding DNA: TGTGCCTTAATGCTCTTCCGGACTAGCGGGAGACACGGGGAGCTGTTTTTT. Encoded protein: CALMLFRTSGRHGELFF.

The chain is built from TRBV5-1 and TRBJ2-1; D gene unclear. Germline values: CDR1 SGHRS, CDR2 YFSETQ. The germline V and J ends were trimmed by 0 bases and 8 bases, with 12 bases remaining between them. The CDR3 totals 14 residues. CDR3 region: CASSLAMGWDEQFF. The CDR3 DNA sequence: TGCGCCAGCAGCTTGGCCATGGGTTGGGATGAGCAGTTCTTC.

The rearrangement uses TRBV21-1 and TRBJ2-7; the table calls TRBD1, which could not be checked here. TRBV21-1 is labeled a pseudogene. This CDR3 has 9 amino acids. The CDR3 DNA sequence: TGTGCCGGGCAGGGAGAGCAGTACTTC. Its translation is CAGQGEQYF.

The chain links TRBV5-1 to TRBJ2-1, with 13 bases matching TRBD2. Germline loops: CDR1 SGHRS, CDR2 YFSETQ. V shed 4 bases and J 9 bases; nucleotides not matched to a gene: 4. The CDR3 runs 14 residues. CDR3 amino acids: CASSTGLAGAEQFF. The CDR3 bases are TGCGCCAGCAGCACCGGACTAGCGGGAGCTGAGCAGTTCTTC.

This chain connects TRBV6-5 to TRBJ2-7; 14 bases line up with TRBD2. This CDR3 spans 15 amino acids. With V trimmed by 6 bases and J by 3 bases, 4 bases remained unmatched. CDR1 and CDR2 (germline): MNHEY, SVGAGI. The CDR3 here is CASSRLAGGVYEQYF. Here the CDR3 DNA reads TGTGCCAGCAGCCGACTAGCGGGAGGGGTCTACGAGCAGTACTTC.

Regarding this clone: The identical CDR3 is also encoded by other nucleotide sequences in the sample. V and J are TRBV7-6 and TRBJ2-7; a possible D gene is TRBD2 (6 bases). Germline values: CDR1 SGHVS, CDR2 FNYEAQ. Trimming pared 2 bases from V and 7 bases from J, leaving 12 bases between. This CDR3 is built from 13 residues. CDR3 DNA sequence: TGTGCCAGCAGCTTAAAACTAGCAGGGGAGCAGTACTTC. It is translated as CASSLKLAGEQYF. The whole variable domain, filled in from reference TRBV7-6 and TRBJ2-7, reads GAGVSQSPRYKVTKRGQDVALRCDPISGHVSLYWYRQALGQGPEFLTYFNYEAQQDKSGLPNDRFSAERPEGSISTLTIQRTEQRDSAMYRCASSLKLAGEQYFGPGTRLTVT.

In regard to this clone: A much more abundant neighbour one base away suggests this may be a read error. In the same sample, other DNA sequences code for this CDR3. The genes are TRBV18 and TRBJ2-7, with D maybe TRBD1 (6 bases). This CDR3 has 12 residues. Germline values: CDR1 KGHSH, CDR2 LQKENI. The ends were cut back, 4 bases at V and 3 bases at J, with 7 bases in the middle. Here the CDR3 DNA reads TGTGCCAGCTCACAACAGGGCTACGAGCAGTACTTC. Amino acid sequence: CASSQQGYEQYF. Using reference TRBV18 and TRBJ2-7 for the parts outside the CDR3, the full variable domain is NAGVMQNPRHLVRRRGQEARLRCSPMKGHSHVYWYRQLPEEGLKFMVYLQKENIIDESGMPKERFSAEFPKEGPSILRIQQVVRGDSAAYFCASSQQGYEQYFGPGTRLTVT.

J is TRBJ2-5 and V is TRBV9; D is ambiguous. V shed 0 bases and J shed 9 bases, with 15 bases lying between them. In germline, CDR1 is SGDLS, CDR2 YYNGEE. This CDR3 region has 14 residues. The CDR3 is CASSVDSQNQAQYF. As DNA, the CDR3 is TGTGCCAGCAGCGTAGACTCGCAGAACCAAGCCCAGTACTTC. Filled out from reference TRBV9 and TRBJ2-5, the complete variable domain reads DSGVTQTPKHLITATGQRVTLRCSPRSGDLSVYWYQQSLDQGLQFLIQYYNGEERAKGNILERFSAQQFPDLHSELNLSSLELGDSALYFCASSVDSQNQAQYFGPGTRLLVL.

The chain joins TRBV2 to TRBJ1-2, with D possibly TRBD1 on 5 matching bases. V was pared by 5 bases and J by 4 bases, with 17 bases between. Germline CDR1 and CDR2: SNHLY and FYNNEI. CDR3 length: 15 residues. CDR3 region: CASSLDNPSGYGYTF. In DNA, the CDR3 is TGTGCCAGCAGTCTGGACAACCCCTCGGGCTATGGCTACACCTTC. The full variable domain, in which reference TRBV2 and TRBJ1-2 provide the parts outside the CDR3, is EPEVTQTPSHQVTQMGQEVILRCVPISNHLYFYWYRQILGQKVEFLVSFYNNEISEKSEIFDDQFSVERPDGSNFTLKIRSTKLEDSAMYFCASSLDNPSGYGYTFGSGTRLTVV.

The CDR3 bases are TGCGCCAGCAGCTTGGACTACAGGAGGCGGTATGGCTACACCTTC. Protein product: CASSLDYRRRYGYTF. The chain employs TRBV5-1 and TRBJ1-2; a weak D match, TRBD1 (5 bases). The CDR3 spans 15 residues. Germline CDR1 reads SGHRS; CDR2 reads YFSETQ. The V end was cut by 0 bases, the J end by 5 bases, with 14 bases between.